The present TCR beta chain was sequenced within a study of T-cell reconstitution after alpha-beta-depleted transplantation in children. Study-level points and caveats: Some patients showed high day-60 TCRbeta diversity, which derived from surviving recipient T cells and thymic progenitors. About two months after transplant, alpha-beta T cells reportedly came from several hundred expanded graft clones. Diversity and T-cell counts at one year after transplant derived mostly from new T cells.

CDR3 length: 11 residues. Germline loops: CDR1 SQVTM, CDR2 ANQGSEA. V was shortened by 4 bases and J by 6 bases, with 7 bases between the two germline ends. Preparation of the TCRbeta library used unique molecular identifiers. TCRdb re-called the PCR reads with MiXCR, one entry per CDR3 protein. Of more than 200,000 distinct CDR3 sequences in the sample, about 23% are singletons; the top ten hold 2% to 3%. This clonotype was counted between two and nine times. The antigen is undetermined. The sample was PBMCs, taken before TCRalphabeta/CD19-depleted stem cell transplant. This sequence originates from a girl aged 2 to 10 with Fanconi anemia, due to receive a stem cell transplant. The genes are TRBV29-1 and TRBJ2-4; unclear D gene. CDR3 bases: TGCAGCGTTGTGGACGGAAACATTCAGTACTTC. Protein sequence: CSVVDGNIQYF.